This entry lists 31 T cell receptor beta chains sequenced from one sample in a study of identical twins (TCRdb year 2016). The library was built by means of 5' RACE. Sequencing was carried out with an Illumina HiSeq 2000. TCRdb passed the public sequencing reads through fastp at Q25 and MiXCR, retaining productive beta sequences. Rows are unified per CDR3 protein, each entry keeping the most common DNA and genes. Recorded for this sample are 120,000 to 150,000 distinct CDR3 sequences; under 4.5% of them occurred a single time. The top ten clones comprise more than 6.5% of the sample. Sample: memory T cells sorted from blood. The cell subset or site label on this specimen signifies: CD45RO+ enriched T cells. The receptors come from a man younger than 35 in good health.

This clonotype came up many times. The rearrangement links TRBV10-3 to TRBJ2-3; D unclear. Germline CDR1 ENHRY, CDR2 SYGVKD. The V end lost 8 bases, the J end lost 2 bases, and 11 bases lay between the germline ends. The CDR3 covers 13 residues. CDR3 DNA: TGTGCCATCGGTACTGGGGACACAGATACGCAGTATTTT. Encoded protein: CAIGTGDTDTQYF.

Ten or more counts support this clonotype. This rearrangement joins TRBV5-1 to TRBJ2-6, with a tentative D call TRBD1 (5 bases). Per germline, CDR1 SGHRS and CDR2 YFSETQ. This CDR3 has 16 amino acids. V was clipped by 4 bases and J by 2 bases, with 13 bases between them. The CDR3, as DNA: TGCGCCAGCAGCGAGAGTGGGGCCACTGGGGCCAACGTCCTGACTTTC. Protein sequence: CASSESGATGANVLTF.

This clonotype was detected many times. The CDR3 DNA is TGTGCCAGCAAAAAAATACGGGAGCAAACGCAGTATTTT. Protein sequence: CASKKIREQTQYF. The chain is built from TRBV2 and TRBJ2-3, with D possibly being TRBD2 (6 bases). Germline V CDR1 and CDR2: SNHLY, FYNNEI. This CDR3 comprises 13 residues. V was pared by 7 bases and J by 9 bases, with 17 bases between.

In this sample, this clonotype turned up many times. CDR3 loop: CASKTTELYEQYF. For the CDR3, the DNA is TGTGCCAGCAAAACGACAGAACTCTACGAGCAGTACTTC. This chain connects TRBV2 to TRBJ2-7; D is perhaps TRBD1 (5 bases). V was cut by 7 bases and J by 3 bases, with 13 bases left in between. CDR1 is SNHLY, CDR2 FYNNEI, per germline. The CDR3 has 13 amino acids.

This clonotype was seen many times. V is TRBV5-6 and J is TRBJ1-6, with TRBD1 matching over 9 bases. CDR1 SGHDT and CDR2 YYEEEE come from the germline V gene. V lost 4 bases, J lost 7 bases, and 3 bases stayed unmatched. CDR3 length: 14 amino acids. The CDR3 is CASSTDRGNSPLHF. CDR3 bases: TGTGCCAGCAGCACAGACAGGGGGAATTCACCCCTCCACTTT.

This clonotype was recorded many times. The rearrangement links TRBV24-1 to TRBJ2-3, with 9 bases matching TRBD2. Germline V CDR1 and CDR2: KGHDR, SFDVKD. This CDR3 spans 18 amino acids. With V trimmed by 4 bases and J by 6 bases, 16 bases remained unmatched. The CDR3 protein is CATSDPTRASGNRDTQYF. The DNA of the CDR3 is TGTGCCACCAGTGACCCTACCCGGGCTAGCGGGAACAGGGATACGCAGTATTTT.

This clonotype occurred many times. The J gene is TRBJ1-2, the V gene TRBV20-1, with 7 bases fitting TRBD1. The CDR3 is made up of 13 amino acids. Germline assignment: CDR1 DFQATT and CDR2 SNEGSKA (reference sequence). Trimming cost V 2 bases and J 7 bases; bases outside gene matches: 7. The CDR3 reads CSARWQGVRGYTF. The CDR3 nucleotides read TGCAGTGCTAGATGGCAGGGGGTGCGTGGCTACACCTTC.

This clonotype was picked up many times. This rearrangement joins TRBV10-3 to TRBJ2-3; 7 bases match TRBD2. This CDR3 is 16 amino acids long. V dropped 3 bases and J dropped 3; count of bases not matched to a gene: 9. The germline V gene has CDR1 ENHRY and CDR2 SYGVKD. The CDR3 DNA sequence: TGTGCCATCAGTGACCTGGGCGGGAGCGGAACAGATACGCAGTATTTT. It specifies CAISDLGGSGTDTQYF.

This clonotype was seen more than once but under ten times. V and J are TRBV6-1 and TRBJ2-7; perhaps TRBD2 as D (6 bases). Germline assignment: CDR1 MNHNS and CDR2 SASEGT. The V end lost 5 bases, the J end lost 2 bases, and 13 bases lay between the germline ends. The CDR3 has 14 residues. CDR3 DNA: TGTGCCAGCAGTCAGCCGGGACTCACCTACGAGCAGTACTTC. Its translation: CASSQPGLTYEQYF.

This clonotype has ten or more counts. In DNA, the CDR3 is TGTGCCAGCAGTGATCGGGGGACAGGGGCCGGAGATACGCAGTATTTT. Encoded protein: CASSDRGTGAGDTQYF. The chain joins TRBV6-4 to TRBJ2-3; 10 nucleotides align to TRBD1. V was pared by 3 bases and J by 5 bases, with 8 bases of the junction left unmatched. Germline-derived CDR1 and CDR2 are MRHNA and SNTAGT. This CDR3 has 16 amino acids.

This clonotype was seen at least ten times. The gene calls are TRBV12-3 or TRBV12-4 and TRBJ1-5, with D possibly TRBD1 on 6 matching bases. Trimming took off 5 bases at V and 0 bases at J, with 17 bases between the two ends. CDR3 length: 17 amino acids. The CDR3 protein is CASSPGTHSDSNQPQHF. CDR3 sequence (DNA): TGTGCCAGCAGTCCCGGGACACATAGCGATAGCAATCAGCCCCAGCATTTT.

This clonotype was detected ten times or more. V usage is TRBV7-2 and J usage is TRBJ2-7, with 10 bases that match TRBD2. The CDR3 spans 14 residues. V lost 4 bases, J lost 6 bases, and 6 bases stayed unmatched. Germline assignment: CDR1 SGHTA and CDR2 FQGNSA. DNA for the CDR3: TGTGCCAGCAGCTCCGGCGGACTAGCGGTCGAGCAGTACTTC. Translation gives CASSSGGLAVEQYF.

This clonotype has ten or more counts. The V call is TRBV14, the J call TRBJ2-5, with 9 bases that match TRBD2. Germline lookup yields CDR1 SGHDN and CDR2 FVKESK. After removal of 1 base from V and 4 bases from J, the junction contained 1 base not matched to a gene. There are 14 residues in the CDR3. The DNA for the CDR3 is TGTGCCAGCAGCCAAGCACTAGCGGGAGAGACCCAGTACTTC. As protein: CASSQALAGETQYF.

This clonotype was recorded many times. The V and J genes are TRBV6-5 and TRBJ1-4; a possible D gene is TRBD1 (5 bases). Germline values: CDR1 MNHEY, CDR2 SVGAGI. V gave up 4 bases and J gave up 6 bases, with 15 bases separating them. This CDR3 contains 15 residues. Here the CDR3 DNA reads TGTGCCAGCAGTTTTACAGGACTTTCAGATGAAAAACTGTTTTTT. Residues: CASSFTGLSDEKLFF.

The rearrangement links TRBV7-9 to TRBJ2-3; D might be TRBD1 or TRBD2, each matching 5 bases. Trimming took 5 bases from V and 4 from J, leaving 19 bases between them. Germline CDR1 SEHNR, CDR2 FQNEAQ (reference sequence). This CDR3 is built from 16 residues. In DNA form, the CDR3 reads TGTGCCAGCAGCCCCCGGACACGGACTGGCTCAGATACGCAGTATTTT. It is translated as CASSPRTRTGSDTQYF.

This clonotype occurred many times. The chain uses TRBV12-3 or TRBV12-4 and TRBJ1-2; 8 nucleotides line up with TRBD1. The J segment lost 3 bases and the V segment lost 5 bases, leaving 2 bases of the junction unmatched. CDR3 length equals 13 residues. The CDR3 sequence: CASSGTGYYGYTF. CDR3 sequence (DNA): TGTGCCAGCAGTGGGACAGGATACTATGGCTACACCTTC.

At least ten counts were recorded for this clonotype. The rearrangement uses TRBV6-2 or TRBV6-3 and TRBJ2-7; D call uncertain. CDR3 length: 15 residues. Trimming removed 0 bases at V and 2 bases at J, with 11 bases between. Per the germline V gene, CDR1 is MNHEY and CDR2 is SVGEGT. CDR3 in amino acids: CASSYSRLAPYEQYV. In nucleotides, the CDR3 is TGTGCCAGCAGTTACTCCAGACTGGCCCCCTACGAGCAGTACGTC.

This clonotype was recorded many times. The chain carries TRBV11-2 and TRBJ2-5; 9 bases are shared with TRBD1. Germline trimming cut 5 bases from V and 1 base from J; bases unmatched to any gene: 2. This CDR3 has 14 residues. In germline, CDR1 is SGHAT, CDR2 FQNNGV. CDR3 loop: CASSQTGGQETQYF. CDR3 in DNA: TGTGCCAGCAGCCAGACAGGGGGCCAAGAGACCCAGTACTTC. The variable domain in full, completed from reference TRBV11-2 and TRBJ2-5, reads EAGVAQSPRYKIIEKRQSVAFWCNPISGHATLYWYQQILGQGPKLLIQFQNNGVVDDSQLPKDRFSAERLKGVDSTLKIQPAKLEDSAVYLCASSQTGGQETQYFGPGTRLLVL.

This clonotype was seen many times. The chain uses TRBV7-3 and TRBJ2-1, with 10 nucleotides matching TRBD1. V trimming: 5 bases; J trimming: 6 bases; junction bases outside the gene matches: 4. The CDR3 is 14 residues long. Germline loops: CDR1 SGHTA, CDR2 FQGTGA. CDR3 DNA sequence: TGTGCCAGCAGCCAGACAGGGGGCCCCAATGAGCAGTTCTTC. It specifies CASSQTGGPNEQFF.

The table lists this clonotype with many counts. The chain joins TRBV29-1 to TRBJ2-3; D possibly corresponds to TRBD2 (7 bases). This CDR3 contains 13 residues. The germline CDR1 and CDR2 sequences are SQVTM and ANQGSEA. Trimming stripped 7 bases from V and 6 bases from J, with 17 bases between. In nucleotides, the CDR3 is TGCAGCGAGGGGGGCGGGAGTTGGGATACGCAGTATTTT. Protein sequence: CSEGGGSWDTQYF.

This clonotype was observed many times. The rearrangement joins TRBV29-1 to TRBJ2-3, with 9 bases matching TRBD2. CDR1 SQVTM and CDR2 ANQGSEA come from the germline V gene. CDR3 length equals 16 residues. The ends lost 6 bases at V and 2 bases at J; junction bases unmatched: 12. The CDR3: CSVPTSLAGFTDTQYF. In DNA, the CDR3 is TGCAGCGTCCCGACATCCCTAGCGGGATTCACAGATACGCAGTATTTT.

This clonotype was counted many times. The chain combines TRBV24-1 with TRBJ2-5; TRBD1 aligns across 8 bases. V trimming: 2 bases; J trimming: 5 bases; junction bases outside the gene matches: 15. The CDR3 is made up of 18 amino acids. Germline V CDR1 and CDR2: KGHDR, SFDVKD. Written as DNA, the CDR3 is TGTGCCACCAGTGATTATACCGGGACAGGCGGGCGTGGGGAGACCCAGTACTTC. Translated, it gives CATSDYTGTGGRGETQYF.

This clonotype was detected ten times or more. The chain combines TRBV7-2 with TRBJ2-3; D not resolved. V was pared by 1 base and J by 1 base, with 9 bases between. The germline gives CDR1 SGHTA, CDR2 FQGNSA. The CDR3 sequence is 15 residues long. CDR3 in amino acids: CASSLGWAGTDTQYF. In nucleotides, the CDR3 is TGTGCCAGCAGCTTAGGGTGGGCTGGCACAGATACGCAGTATTTT.

The genes are TRBV28 and TRBJ2-7, with a possible D match to TRBD1 (9 bases). This CDR3 spans 14 amino acids. Germline V gene sequence: CDR1 MDHEN, CDR2 SYDVKM. Trimming left V 5 bases short and J 9 bases short, with 20 bases between. For the CDR3, the DNA is TGTGCCAGCAGTCGGGGGGGACAGGGAGGTTCGCAGTACTTC. Translating it yields CASSRGGQGGSQYF.

The chain couples TRBV28 to TRBJ2-7, with 8 nucleotides matching TRBD2. CDR1 MDHEN and CDR2 SYDVKM come from the germline V gene. V lost 5 bases, J lost 6 bases, and 12 bases stayed unmatched. The CDR3 extends over 15 amino acids. The CDR3 is CASSAEGLAGSEQYF. The CDR3 DNA follows: TGTGCCAGCAGTGCTGAGGGGTTAGCGGGAAGCGAGCAGTACTTC.

There are many counts of this clonotype. V and J are TRBV7-3 and TRBJ2-1, with a tentative D call TRBD2 (6 bases). CDR3 length: 16 amino acids. From germline, CDR1 is SGHTA and CDR2 FQGTGA. Trimming took 1 base from V and 1 from J, leaving 11 bases between them. This chain's CDR3 is CASSLRAGMSYNEQFF. CDR3 nucleotide sequence: TGTGCCAGCAGCTTAAGAGCGGGCATGTCCTACAATGAGCAGTTCTTC.

This clonotype was seen a handful of times. J is TRBJ2-7 and V is TRBV25-1; 8 bases match TRBD1. Trimming at V came to 11 bases and at J to 3 bases, leaving 6 bases not matched to a gene. From germline, CDR1 is MGHDK and CDR2 SYGVNS. The CDR3 spans 12 residues. The CDR3 bases are TGTGCCTCACGCGGGACAGGCTACGAGCAGTACGTC. Its protein product is CASRGTGYEQYV.

In its sample, this clonotype was seen many times. The rearrangement links TRBV5-1 to TRBJ1-2; D remains ambiguous. Germline V gene data show CDR1 as SGHRS and CDR2 as YFSETQ. Trimming cost V 4 bases and J 0 bases, with 10 bases left between them. The CDR3 covers 14 residues. DNA of the CDR3: TGCGCCAGCAGCCCATTTCAGGCTAACTATGGCTACACCTTC. As protein: CASSPFQANYGYTF.

This sequence joins TRBV30 and TRBJ1-1; TRBD1 is a possible D gene (6 bases). The CDR3 has 13 amino acids. Germline V lookup: CDR1 GTSNPN, CDR2 SVGIG (reference sequence). Trimming removed 8 bases at V and 1 base at J, with 14 bases between. DNA of the CDR3: TGTGCCGGCCAGACAGGATCGAACACTGAAGCTTTCTTT. Its translation is CAGQTGSNTEAFF.

This clonotype occurred many times. The V gene is TRBV5-1, the J gene TRBJ1-4; 8 bases match TRBD1. The CDR3 totals 13 residues. Unmatched junction bases numbered 4, after V lost 4 bases and J lost 8 bases. The germline V gene has CDR1 SGHRS and CDR2 YFSETQ. Here the CDR3 reads CASSRGQEEKLFF. CDR3 DNA sequence: TGCGCCAGCAGCCGGGGACAGGAGGAAAAACTGTTTTTT.

This clonotype came up many times. This chain uses TRBV3-1 with TRBJ1-4; D gene unclear. The V and J ends lost 5 bases and 4 bases respectively, with 11 bases between them. CDR3 length equals 14 residues. CDR1 is LGHDT and CDR2 is YNNKEL in the germline V gene (reference sequence). CDR3 sequence reads: CASSETASNEKLFF. The CDR3 DNA is TGTGCCAGCAGCGAAACAGCGAGTAATGAAAAACTGTTTTTT.